Listed here are 24 T cell receptor beta chains from one sample, sequenced in a study of cytomegalovirus exposure and HLA in healthy donors. PCR used 60 Vbeta primers and 13 Jbeta primers. Sequencing used immunoSEQ multiplex PCR; TCRdb keeps in-frame clones, though not all of them. The table includes under 200,000 clones, 75% detected once. Sample: PBMCs. Source of these receptors: a woman aged 45 to 65 in good health and CMV-seropositive.

This chain connects TRBV6-1 to TRBJ2-7, with 7 bases lining up with TRBD1. The trim removed 7 bases at V and 3 bases at J, leaving 12 bases unmatched. Germline V gene lookup returns CDR1 MNHNS and CDR2 SASEGT. There are 15 residues in the CDR3. The CDR3 is CASNLPGQSHYEQYF. For the CDR3, the DNA is TGTGCCAGCAACTTACCGGGACAGAGCCACTACGAGCAGTACTTC.

As for this clone: At one end, the junction sequence differs from germline, possibly due to a read error. This sequence joins TRBV7-9 and TRBJ2-7; TRBD1 is a possible D gene (6 bases). This CDR3 spans 16 amino acids. Germline CDR1 and CDR2: SEHNR and FQNEAQ (reference sequence). The chain's CDR3 is CSSSPQLGTGYYEQYF. The CDR3 nucleotides are TGTTCCAGCAGCCCCCAACTTGGTACAGGGTACTACGAGCAGTACTTC.

A few counts support this clone. The genes are TRBV5-1 and TRBJ2-7, with D possibly TRBD1 on 5 matching bases. The CDR3 contains 13 residues. V lost 2 bases and J lost 0, with 6 bases in between. Germline V gene lookup returns CDR1 SGHRS and CDR2 YFSETQ. The CDR3 DNA is TGCGCCAGCAGCTTCCAGGGCTCCTACGAGCAGTACTTC. Encoded protein: CASSFQGSYEQYF.

The V and J genes are TRBV14 and TRBJ2-3; maybe TRBD2 (6 bases). The ends were cut back, 0 bases at V and 5 bases at J, with 12 bases in the middle. The CDR3 length is 15 residues. CDR1 and CDR2 (germline): SGHDN, FVKESK. CDR3 protein: CASSQEEGVGDTQYF. The CDR3 DNA reads TGTGCCAGCAGCCAAGAGGAGGGTGTTGGAGATACGCAGTATTTT.

The gene calls are TRBV5-6 and TRBJ1-2, with D perhaps matching TRBD1 (5 bases). V lost 1 base and J 6 bases, leaving 13 bases between the germline ends. The CDR3 is 14 residues long. CDR1 is SGHDT, CDR2 YYEEEE, per germline. The DNA for the CDR3 is TGTGCCAGCAGCTTGCTAGGGGCAGGGAATGGCTACACCTTC. It codes for CASSLLGAGNGYTF.

The gene calls are TRBV5-4 and TRBJ2-7; possibly TRBD1 for D (5 bases). The V gene's germline CDR1 is SGHNT and CDR2 YYREEE (reference sequence). V dropped 4 bases and J dropped 7 bases, with 15 bases sitting between them. This CDR3 has 13 residues. CDR3 DNA sequence: TGTGCCAGCAGCGGCAGGGTTTCGGAAGAGCAGTACTTC. Amino acid sequence: CASSGRVSEEQYF.

The gene calls are TRBV14 and TRBJ2-5; D may be TRBD2 (6 bases). The CDR3 spans 12 residues. CDR1 and CDR2 (germline): SGHDN, FVKESK. With 7 bases removed from V and 3 bases from J, the gap between germline ends came to 9 bases. CDR3 coding DNA: TGTGCCAGCAATAGCGGAAAAGAGACCCAGTACTTC. It translates to CASNSGKETQYF.

The chain joins TRBV9 to TRBJ2-1; tentatively, D is TRBD1 (6 bases). The V gene lost 0 bases and the J gene lost 5 bases, with 9 bases spanning the gap. This CDR3 has 14 residues. Germline CDR1 SGDLS, CDR2 YYNGEE. CDR3 sequence reads: CASSVEGENNEQFF. The CDR3 nucleotides read TGTGCCAGCAGCGTAGAGGGGGAAAACAATGAGCAGTTCTTC.

V gene TRBV19 combines with J gene TRBJ1-2, with 9 positions matching TRBD1. CDR1 and CDR2 (germline): LNHDA, SQIVND (reference sequence). Trimming took 5 bases from V and 2 from J; bases not matched to a gene: 6. The CDR3 has 15 residues. The CDR3 is CASSLRTGVNYGYTF. The CDR3 DNA sequence: TGTGCCAGTAGTTTAAGGACAGGGGTGAACTATGGCTACACCTTC.

This clone was seen just once. The chain carries TRBV6-1 and TRBJ1-2; TRBD1 matches 7 bases. Germline CDR1 MNHNS, CDR2 SASEGT. The CDR3 runs 17 residues. Trimming removed 3 bases from V and 2 bases from J; junction bases left unmatched: 12. DNA for the CDR3: TGTGCCAGCAGTGACTATTACGACAGGGACGGAAACTATGGCTACACCTTC. It translates to CASSDYYDRDGNYGYTF.

This chain connects TRBV19 to TRBJ1-1, with D hard to call. The V gene's germline CDR1 is LNHDA and CDR2 SQIVND (reference sequence). The ends were cut back, 0 bases at V and 1 base at J, with 9 bases in the middle. There are 15 residues in the CDR3. The CDR3 DNA reads TGTGCCAGTAGTATAGATCGAAATAGGAACACTGAAGCTTTCTTT. Its protein is CASSIDRNRNTEAFF.

The V call is TRBV7-8, the J call TRBJ2-1; 12 bases are shared with TRBD1. The length of the CDR3 is 18 residues. The V and J ends lost 0 bases and 6 bases, in that order; junction bases with no gene match: 9. Germline values: CDR1 SGHVS, CDR2 FQNEAQ. CDR3 sequence (DNA): TGTGCCAGCAGCTTAGCGATGGGCGGGGACAGGGGGCGCAATGAGCAGTTCTTC. It specifies CASSLAMGGDRGRNEQFF.

This clone occurred a few times. The chain uses TRBV2 and TRBJ1-4, with D uncertain. Germline V CDR1 and CDR2: SNHLY, FYNNEI. V was shortened by 1 base and J by 7 bases, with 10 bases between the two germline ends. The CDR3 is made up of 14 amino acids. The CDR3 sequence is CASSEERLGEKLFF. In DNA, the CDR3 is TGTGCCAGCAGTGAAGAGAGGCTAGGTGAAAAACTGTTTTTT. Based on the CDR3 plus reference TRBV2 and TRBJ1-4, the full variable domain is EPEVTQTPSHQVTQMGQEVILRCVPISNHLYFYWYRQILGQKVEFLVSFYNNEISEKSEIFDDQFSVERPDGSNFTLKIRSTKLEDSAMYFCASSEERLGEKLFFGSGTQLSVL.

J is TRBJ1-6 and V is TRBV10-1; 8 bases are shared with TRBD1. V dropped 5 bases and J dropped 10; count of bases not matched to a gene: 7. Germline-derived CDR1 and CDR2 are WNHNN and SYGVQD (reference sequence). This CDR3 has 14 residues. This CDR3 is CASSPDRVDSPLHF. CDR3 DNA: TGCGCCAGCAGTCCGGACAGGGTTGACTCACCCCTCCACTTT.

The J gene is TRBJ1-1, the V gene TRBV27; D is perhaps TRBD1 (5 bases). V was clipped by 2 bases and J by 7 bases, with 14 bases between them. Germline lookup yields CDR1 MNHEY and CDR2 SMNVEV (reference sequence). The CDR3 consists of 14 residues. The CDR3 protein is CASSLAAGTHEAFF. CDR3 bases: TGTGCCAGCAGTTTAGCGGCAGGGACTCATGAAGCTTTCTTT.

This clone was counted only a few times. The gene calls are TRBV4-1 and TRBJ1-1; D is undetermined. CDR3 length: 14 residues. Trimming removed 2 bases from V and 1 base from J, with 8 bases in between. The V gene's germline CDR1 is MGHRA and CDR2 YSYEKL. The CDR3 loop is CASSQLTTNTEAFF. CDR3 DNA: TGCGCCAGCAGCCAACTGACAACGAACACTGAAGCTTTCTTT.

In this sample, this clone turned up once. The J gene is TRBJ1-2, the V gene TRBV2; TRBD1 aligns across 7 bases. Germline V gene sequence: CDR1 SNHLY, CDR2 FYNNEI. The CDR3 is 14 residues long. V trimming: 10 bases; J trimming: 4 bases; junction bases outside the gene matches: 12. In nucleotides, the CDR3 is TGTGCCACCCAGCGACAGGGTCGTACCTATGGCTACACCTTC. Translating gives CATQRQGRTYGYTF.

This clone was seen once. The gene calls are TRBV7-2 and TRBJ1-5; 7 bases are a match to TRBD1. This CDR3 comprises 15 residues. Germline lookup yields CDR1 SGHTA and CDR2 FQGNSA. Trimming cost V 4 bases and J 5 bases; bases outside gene matches: 8. This CDR3 reads CASSSPGGIHQPQHF. In DNA, the CDR3 is TGTGCCAGCAGCTCCCCAGGGGGGATACATCAGCCCCAGCATTTT.

The chain recombines TRBV5-1 with TRBJ2-2, with a possible D match to TRBD1 (6 bases). The CDR3 totals 15 residues. Germline V CDR1 and CDR2: SGHRS, YFSETQ. The V end was cut by 4 bases, the J end by 5 bases, with 15 bases between. The CDR3 DNA sequence: TGCGCCAGCAGCGAAACAGGGCAGGGAACCGGGGAGCTGTTTTTT. It is translated as CASSETGQGTGELFF.

About this clone itself: This sample also contains other DNA sequences that code for the same CDR3. The chain recombines TRBV7-9 with TRBJ2-5; maybe TRBD2 (6 bases). The CDR3 extends over 14 amino acids. V lost 5 bases and J 0 bases, leaving 10 bases between the germline ends. CDR1 is SEHNR and CDR2 is FQNEAQ in the germline V gene (reference sequence). CDR3 sequence (DNA): TGTGCCAGCAGCGTCAGACTAGACCAAGAGACCCAGTACTTC. It codes for CASSVRLDQETQYF.

On this clone itself: A junction end diverges from the germline sequence, so it may reflect a read error. This sample also contains other DNA sequences that code for the same CDR3. Here the CDR3 DNA reads TGTGCCAGCAGCTTACGGGAAACTGAAGCCTTCTTT. Its translation: CASSLRETEAFF. The chain recombines TRBV5-4 with TRBJ1-1, with D uncertain. CDR1 is SGHNT and CDR2 is YYREEE in the germline V gene (reference sequence). The CDR3 runs 12 residues.

This clone was picked up a small number of times. The rearrangement links TRBV6-4 to TRBJ2-7, with 13 bases that match TRBD2. Looked up from germline, CDR1 is MRHNA and CDR2 is SNTAGT. The J segment lost 2 bases and the V segment lost 7 bases, leaving 5 bases of the junction unmatched. CDR3 length: 15 amino acids. CDR3 DNA sequence: TGTGCCAGCACTACTAGCGGGGGGGTGACCTACGAGCAGTACTTC. It yields the protein CASTTSGGVTYEQYF.

CDR3 sequence reads: CASSYSGAGDTQYF. For the CDR3, the DNA is TGTGCCAGCAGTTACTCGGGGGCTGGAGATACGCAGTATTTT. The chain links TRBV6-5 to TRBJ2-3; weak D call: TRBD1 (6 bases). This CDR3 is 14 amino acids long. V dropped 0 bases and J dropped 5 bases, with 9 bases sitting between them. Germline CDR1 MNHEY, CDR2 SVGAGI.

The V gene is TRBV4-1, the J gene TRBJ1-5; D gene uncertain. Germline V gene lookup returns CDR1 MGHRA and CDR2 YSYEKL. V dropped 0 bases and J dropped 4 bases, with 10 bases sitting between them. The CDR3 covers 15 residues. The CDR3 here is CASSQEVRSNQPQHF. As DNA, the CDR3 is TGCGCCAGCAGCCAAGAAGTCAGAAGTAATCAGCCCCAGCATTTT.